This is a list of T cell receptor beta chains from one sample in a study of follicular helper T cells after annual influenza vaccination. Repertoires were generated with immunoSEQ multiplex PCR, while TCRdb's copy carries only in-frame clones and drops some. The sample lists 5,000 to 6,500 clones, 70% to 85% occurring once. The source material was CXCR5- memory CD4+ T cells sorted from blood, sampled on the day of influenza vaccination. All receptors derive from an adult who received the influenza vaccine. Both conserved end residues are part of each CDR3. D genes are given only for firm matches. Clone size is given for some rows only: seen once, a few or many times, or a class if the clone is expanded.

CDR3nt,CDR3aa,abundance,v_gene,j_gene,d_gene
TGTGCCAGTAACACCGGGGAGCTGTTTTTT,CASNTGELFF,-,TRBV27,TRBJ2-2,-
TGTGCCAGCACGGGTCCTAGCACAGATACGCAGTATTTT,CASTGPSTDTQYF,-,TRBV6-1,TRBJ2-3,-
TGTGCCAGCAAGAGGGGGGCCCCCGGGGAGCTGTTTTTT,CASKRGAPGELFF,-,TRBV2,TRBJ2-2,-
TGTGCCAGCGAGACAGGGGGGTGGGACACTGAAGCTTTCTTT,CASETGGWDTEAFF,-,TRBV6-1,TRBJ1-1,TRBD1
TGTGCCAGCAGGATGGTGAAGGGTGGGGATGAGCAGTACTTC,CASRMVKGGDEQYF,-,TRBV2,TRBJ2-7,-
TGTGCCAGTAGACCAGGGGCCAGTAATTCACCCCTCCACTTT,CASRPGASNSPLHF,-,TRBV19,TRBJ1-6,-
TGTGCCAGCAGTGAAATGGTTCGGGTTTCGGGCGATCAGCCCCAGCATTTT,CASSEMVRVSGDQPQHF,-,TRBV6-1,TRBJ1-5,-
TGTGCCAGCAAAGAGGCAACTAGCACAGATACGCAGTATTTT,CASKEATSTDTQYF,-,TRBV6-1,TRBJ2-3,-
TGTGCCAGCAGCCCTAAGCCGGGGACGACCGGGGAGCTGTTTTTT,CASSPKPGTTGELFF,-,TRBV5-4,TRBJ2-2,-
TGTGCCAGCAGTGAAGCGGGGCTCGAGCAGTACTTC,CASSEAGLEQYF,-,TRBV6-1,TRBJ2-7,-
TGCGCCAGCACTTCGACAGGCTCTGGAAACACCATATATTTT,CASTSTGSGNTIYF,-,TRBV10-2,TRBJ1-3,-
TGTGCCAGCAGTGCAGCGAGGTTCAGGGGTTCTGGAAACACCATATATTTT,CASSAARFRGSGNTIYF,-,TRBV28,TRBJ1-3,-
TGCGCCAGCAGCCAGCGGGGGGACCAAGAGACCCAGTACTTC,CASSQRGDQETQYF,-,TRBV4-1,TRBJ2-5,TRBD2
TGTGCCAGCAGCTTTGGGGACAGCCTAATCTACGAGCAGTACTTC,CASSFGDSLIYEQYF,-,TRBV5-8,TRBJ2-7,TRBD1
TGTGCCAGCAGTTTATGGACTAGCGGATACAATGAGCAGTTCTTC,CASSLWTSGYNEQFF,-,TRBV28,TRBJ2-1,TRBD2
TGTGCCAGCTCACCAGGTTACAGGATTTCAACTAATGAAAAACTGTTTTTT,CASSPGYRISTNEKLFF,-,TRBV18,TRBJ1-4,-
TGTGCCAGCAGCTGGAGATTCAAAGCGGGAGGGCCCTCGGGGACCCAGTACTTC,CASSWRFKAGGPSGTQYF,-,TRBV5-4,TRBJ2-5,TRBD2
TGCGCCAGCAGTCGTCAGGTAGCCTACGAGCAGTACTTC,CASSRQVAYEQYF,-,TRBV10-2,TRBJ2-7,-
TGTGCCAGCAGTGAGACAGGGAAGGCTGAAGCTTTCTTT,CASSETGKAEAFF,-,TRBV6-1,TRBJ1-1,TRBD1
TGCAGCTACCAGGGGGGTTCCTACGAGCAGTACTTC,CSYQGGSYEQYF,-,TRBV29-1,TRBJ2-7,-
TGTGCCAGCAGCTTAAGCTGGGACCCTAGAGAGACCCAGTACTTC,CASSLSWDPRETQYF,-,TRBV11-2,TRBJ2-5,-
TGTGCCACCACCGATAGCAATCAGCCCCAGCATTTT,CATTDSNQPQHF,few,TRBV6-6,TRBJ1-5,-
TGCGCCAGCAGCTCTCGAACCGGGAGCTCACAAGAGACCCAGTACTTC,CASSSRTGSSQETQYF,-,TRBV5-1,TRBJ2-5,-
TGTGCCAGCAGCAGACAGCAGAACACCGGGGAGCTGTTTTTT,CASSRQQNTGELFF,-,TRBV9,TRBJ2-2,-
TGTGCCAGCAGCCCGGACAGGTTCTCACAGTACTTC,CASSPDRFSQYF,few,TRBV11-1,TRBJ2-7,TRBD1
TGTGCCAGCACTCCGGACCGTTCCAAAGAGACCCAGTACTTC,CASTPDRSKETQYF,-,TRBV5-4,TRBJ2-5,-
TGTGCCAGCTCCCACGACAGGAATGGCTACACCTTC,CASSHDRNGYTF,-,TRBV18,TRBJ1-2,-
TGTGCCAGCTCACCAACTAGCGGGAGCCTAGGGACGCAGTATTTT,CASSPTSGSLGTQYF,-,TRBV18,TRBJ2-3,TRBD2
TGTGCCAGCAGCTTAAGGCAGGCCTATAATTCACCCCTCCACTTT,CASSLRQAYNSPLHF,few,TRBV11-2,TRBJ1-6,-
TGTGCCAGCACCCACCCGGATAGGGGAACCCATGAGCAGTTCTTC,CASTHPDRGTHEQFF,-,TRBV5-4,TRBJ2-1,-
TGTGCCTGGAGTGTAACCCCCCCCTACACAGATACGCAGTATTTT,CAWSVTPPYTDTQYF,once,TRBV30,TRBJ2-3,-
TGCGCCAGCAGCTTCAGGGATACGCAGTATTTT,CASSFRDTQYF,-,TRBV5-1,TRBJ2-3,-
TGTGCCAGCAGCGATGGATCACTGGATACGCAGTATTTT,CASSDGSLDTQYF,-,TRBV11-3,TRBJ2-3,-
TGTGCCAGTAGTGATATTGGGCGGATGAGAGGCAATGAGCAGTTCTTC,CASSDIGRMRGNEQFF,-,TRBV19,TRBJ2-1,-
TGTGCCAGCAGTCTCAGGGGTTATAACGGGGAGCTGTTTTTT,CASSLRGYNGELFF,-,TRBV6-5,TRBJ2-2,-
TGCGCCAGCAGCCAAGTCTCTGGGGCCAACGTCCTGACTTTC,CASSQVSGANVLTF,-,TRBV4-1,TRBJ2-6,-
TGTGCCAGCAGCTTAGAGGTCCAGGGGGCCGGTGGCTACACCTTC,CASSLEVQGAGGYTF,-,TRBV7-2,TRBJ1-2,TRBD1
TGCGCCAGCAGCCAGACTAGCGGGAGTTCAGATACGCAGTATTTT,CASSQTSGSSDTQYF,-,TRBV4-1,TRBJ2-3,TRBD2
TGCAGCGTTGACCAGGGCGGCGGGGAGCTGTTTTTT,CSVDQGGGELFF,-,TRBV29-1,TRBJ2-2,-
TGTGCCAGCACGCAGGGGGCTCGGGGCACTGAAGCTTTCTTT,CASTQGARGTEAFF,-,TRBV2,TRBJ1-1,TRBD1
TGTGCCAGCAGCGACCTCCGGGACATCCTGATCTTC,CASSDLRDILIF,-,TRBV9,TRBJ1-2,-
TGTGCCAGCAGCCTGACTAGCGGGAGGTCGAGCGGGGAGCTGTTTTTT,CASSLTSGRSSGELFF,-,TRBV7-2,TRBJ2-2,TRBD2
TGTGCCAGCAGCCAAGATCGAGATCAGCCCCAGCATTTT,CASSQDRDQPQHF,few,TRBV4-2,TRBJ1-5,-
TGTGCCAGTAGTTTCAGCAAAAACATTCAGTACTTC,CASSFSKNIQYF,-,TRBV19,TRBJ2-4,-
TGTGCCAGCACCTGCAGACAGGGTCTAAACAATGAGCAGTTCTTC,CASTCRQGLNNEQFF,-,TRBV21-1,TRBJ2-1,-
TGTGCCATCAGTGTAAGGACGGCGACTAGCGGGAGCGCCGAGCAGTACTTC,CAISVRTATSGSAEQYF,-,TRBV10-3,TRBJ2-7,TRBD2
TGTGCCAGCAGTGGAGACAGGAATGAGCAGTTCTTC,CASSGDRNEQFF,-,TRBV2,TRBJ2-1,-
TGTGCCAGCAGTCTCCCCCCGGGGAGGGGACACTCCTACGAGCAGTACTTC,CASSLPPGRGHSYEQYF,-,TRBV28,TRBJ2-7,-
TGTGCCAGCAGTTTCGGGGACGCCAAGACTGAAGCTTTCTTT,CASSFGDAKTEAFF,-,TRBV28,TRBJ1-1,-
TGTGCCAGCAGCTCGAACACGAACACTGAAGCTTTCTTT,CASSSNTNTEAFF,-,TRBV7-3,TRBJ1-1,-
TGTGCCAGCTCACCAACGGGGTTGAACCATGAGCAGTTCTTC,CASSPTGLNHEQFF,once,TRBV18,TRBJ2-1,-
TGTGCCAGCTCACCAAGACAGGCTGGGGACACCGGGGAGCTGTTTTTT,CASSPRQAGDTGELFF,-,TRBV18,TRBJ2-2,-
TGTGCCAGTAGCAGAACAGGGAGGGCAGCTCGAGTCGATGAGCAGTTCTTC,CASSRTGRAARVDEQFF,-,TRBV19,TRBJ2-1,-
TGTGCCAGCAGCACCGGGACACTAACCTCTGGGGCCAACGTCCTGACTTTC,CASSTGTLTSGANVLTF,-,TRBV5-8,TRBJ2-6,-
TGCAGCGTTAGGACGCCCCAGGGGGAGACCCAGTACTTC,CSVRTPQGETQYF,-,TRBV29-1,TRBJ2-5,-
TGTGCCAGCAGAAAACTCAGTCGGAACTATGGCTACACCTTC,CASRKLSRNYGYTF,-,TRBV6-5,TRBJ1-2,-
TGTGCCAGCAGCCGACCGCCGGGACAGGGGCCTGGGGCCAACGTCCTGACTTTC,CASSRPPGQGPGANVLTF,once,TRBV28,TRBJ2-6,TRBD1